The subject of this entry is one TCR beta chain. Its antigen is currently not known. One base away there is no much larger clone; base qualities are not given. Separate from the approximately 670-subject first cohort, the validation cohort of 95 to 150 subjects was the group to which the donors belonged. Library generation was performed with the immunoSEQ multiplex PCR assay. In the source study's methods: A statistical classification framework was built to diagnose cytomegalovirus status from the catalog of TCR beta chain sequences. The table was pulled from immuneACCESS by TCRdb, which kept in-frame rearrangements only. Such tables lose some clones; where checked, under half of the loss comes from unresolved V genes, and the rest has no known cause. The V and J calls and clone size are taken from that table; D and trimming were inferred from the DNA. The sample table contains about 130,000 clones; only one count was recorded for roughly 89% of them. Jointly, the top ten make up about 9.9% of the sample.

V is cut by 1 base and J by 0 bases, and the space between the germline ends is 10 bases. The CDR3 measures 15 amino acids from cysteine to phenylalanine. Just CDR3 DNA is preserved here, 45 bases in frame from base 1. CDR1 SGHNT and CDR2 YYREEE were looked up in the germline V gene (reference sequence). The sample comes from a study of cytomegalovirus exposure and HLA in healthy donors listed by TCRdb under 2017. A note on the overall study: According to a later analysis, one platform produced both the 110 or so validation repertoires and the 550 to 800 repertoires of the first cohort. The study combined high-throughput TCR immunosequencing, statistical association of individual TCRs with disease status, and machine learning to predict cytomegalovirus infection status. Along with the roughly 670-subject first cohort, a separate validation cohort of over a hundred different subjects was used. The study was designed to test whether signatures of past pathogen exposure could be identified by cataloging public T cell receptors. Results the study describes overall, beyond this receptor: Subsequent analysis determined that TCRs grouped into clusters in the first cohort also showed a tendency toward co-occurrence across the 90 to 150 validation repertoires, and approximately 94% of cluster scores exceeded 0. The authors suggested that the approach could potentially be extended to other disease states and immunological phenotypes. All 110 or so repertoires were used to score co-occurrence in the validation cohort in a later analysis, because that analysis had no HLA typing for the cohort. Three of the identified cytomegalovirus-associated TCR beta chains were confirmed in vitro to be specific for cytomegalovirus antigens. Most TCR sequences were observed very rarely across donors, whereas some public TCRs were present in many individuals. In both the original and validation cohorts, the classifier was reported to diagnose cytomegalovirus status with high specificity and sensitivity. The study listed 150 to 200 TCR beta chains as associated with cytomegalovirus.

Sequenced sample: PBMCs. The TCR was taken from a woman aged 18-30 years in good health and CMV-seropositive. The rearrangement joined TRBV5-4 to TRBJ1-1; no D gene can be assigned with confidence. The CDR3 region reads CASSLSGSVNTEAFF. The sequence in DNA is TGTGCCAGCAGCTTGTCGGGGTCGGTGAACACTGAAGCTTTCTTT.